This paragraph reports one T cell receptor beta chain. Its antigen is not identified. Cells are PBMCs isolated from about 10 ml of fresh blood. In germline, CDR1 is MGHRA, CDR2 YSYEKL. The CDR3 is 15 amino acids. V was clipped by 0 bases and J by 1 base, with 7 bases between them. RNA transcripts were the template for amplifying TCR beta CDR3 regions. First-round RT-PCR targeting the TCR CDR3 was performed with the HTBI primer set. TCRdb ran MiXCR on the multiplex PCR reads and lists one entry per CDR3 protein. Among 450,000 to 650,000 distinct CDR3 sequences, around 14% were seen once, and the ten largest hold around 7%. These data belong to a study of T cells in Graves' hyperthyroidism and ophthalmopathy. Whole-study results and caveats: Model output signaled ophthalmopathy a median approximately 6 months ahead of onset.

Material for sequencing was blood. The chain links TRBV4-1 to TRBJ1-5; no definite D call. This clonotype was sampled from a woman aged 18-35 years with Graves' ophthalmopathy. Here the CDR3 reads CASSQEPKSNQPQHF. In nucleotides, the CDR3 is TGCGCCAGCAGCCAAGAACCCAAAAGCAATCAGCCCCAGCATTTT.